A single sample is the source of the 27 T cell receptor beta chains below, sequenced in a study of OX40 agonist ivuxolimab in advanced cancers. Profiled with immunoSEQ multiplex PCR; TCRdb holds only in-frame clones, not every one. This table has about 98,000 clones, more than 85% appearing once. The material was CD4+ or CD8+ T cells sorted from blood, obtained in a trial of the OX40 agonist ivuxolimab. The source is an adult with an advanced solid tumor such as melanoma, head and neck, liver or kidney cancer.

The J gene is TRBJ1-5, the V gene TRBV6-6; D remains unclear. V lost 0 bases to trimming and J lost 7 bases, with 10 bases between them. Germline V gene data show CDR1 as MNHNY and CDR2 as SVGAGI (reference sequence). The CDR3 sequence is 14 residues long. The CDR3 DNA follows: TGTGCCAGCAGTTACTCGAGAGCGGGACAGCCCCAGCATTTT. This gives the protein CASSYSRAGQPQHF.

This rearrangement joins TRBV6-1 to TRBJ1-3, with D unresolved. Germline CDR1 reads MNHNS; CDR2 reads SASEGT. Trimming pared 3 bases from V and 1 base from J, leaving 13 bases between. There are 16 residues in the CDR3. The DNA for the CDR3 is TGTGCCAGCAGTGAGGAGGAGGTACATTCTGGAAACACCATATATTTT. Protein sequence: CASSEEEVHSGNTIYF.

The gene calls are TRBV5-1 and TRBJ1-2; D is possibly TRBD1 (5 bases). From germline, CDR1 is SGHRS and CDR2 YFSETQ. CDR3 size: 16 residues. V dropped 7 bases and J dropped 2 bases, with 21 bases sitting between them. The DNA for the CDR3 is TGCGCCAGCGCCCTAGGGGTGTCGCCCGGAAACTATGGCTACACCTTC. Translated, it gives CASALGVSPGNYGYTF.

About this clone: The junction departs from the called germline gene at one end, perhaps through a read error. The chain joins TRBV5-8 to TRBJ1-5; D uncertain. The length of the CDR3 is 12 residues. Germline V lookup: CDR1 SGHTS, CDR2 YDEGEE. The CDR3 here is CASTPVYTVDLF. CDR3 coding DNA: TGTGCCAGCACACCGGTTTACACAGTGGACCTTTTT. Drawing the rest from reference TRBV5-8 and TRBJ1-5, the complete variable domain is EAGVTQSPTHLIKTRGQQATLRCSPISGHTSVYWYQQALGLGLQFLLWYDEGEERNRGNFPPRFSGRQFPNYSSELNVNALELEDSALYLCASTPVYTVDLFGDGTRLSIL.

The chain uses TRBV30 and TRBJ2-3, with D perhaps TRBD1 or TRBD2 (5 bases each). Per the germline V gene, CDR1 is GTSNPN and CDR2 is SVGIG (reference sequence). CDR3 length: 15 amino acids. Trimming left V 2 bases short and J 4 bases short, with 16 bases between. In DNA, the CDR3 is TGTGCCTGGAGTCCCAGTGGGACCGCTTCAGATACGCAGTATTTT. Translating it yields CAWSPSGTASDTQYF.

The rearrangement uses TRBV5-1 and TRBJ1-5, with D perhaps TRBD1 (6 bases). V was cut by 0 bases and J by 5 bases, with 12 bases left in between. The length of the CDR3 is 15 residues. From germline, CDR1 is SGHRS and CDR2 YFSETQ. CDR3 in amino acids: CASSLAGATDQPQHF. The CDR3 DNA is TGCGCCAGCAGCTTGGCAGGGGCGACGGATCAGCCCCAGCATTTT.

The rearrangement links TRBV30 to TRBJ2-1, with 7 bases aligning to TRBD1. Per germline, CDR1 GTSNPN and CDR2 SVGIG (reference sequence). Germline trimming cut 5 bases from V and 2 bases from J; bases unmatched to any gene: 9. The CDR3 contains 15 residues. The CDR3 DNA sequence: TGTGCCTGGGCACCCCTTAGGGGGCCCTACAATGAGCAGTTCTTC. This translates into CAWAPLRGPYNEQFF.

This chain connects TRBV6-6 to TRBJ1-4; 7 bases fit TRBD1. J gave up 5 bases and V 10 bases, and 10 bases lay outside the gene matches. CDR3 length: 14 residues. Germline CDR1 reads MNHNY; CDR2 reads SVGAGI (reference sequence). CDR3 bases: TGTGCCACCAAAACAGGGGTCGGGAATGAAAAACTGTTTTTT. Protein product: CATKTGVGNEKLFF.

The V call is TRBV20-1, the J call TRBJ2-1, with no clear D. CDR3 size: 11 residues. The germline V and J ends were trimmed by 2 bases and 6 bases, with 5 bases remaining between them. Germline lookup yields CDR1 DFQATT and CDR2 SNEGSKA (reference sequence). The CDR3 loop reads CSARYGNEQFF. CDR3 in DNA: TGCAGTGCTAGATACGGCAATGAGCAGTTCTTC.

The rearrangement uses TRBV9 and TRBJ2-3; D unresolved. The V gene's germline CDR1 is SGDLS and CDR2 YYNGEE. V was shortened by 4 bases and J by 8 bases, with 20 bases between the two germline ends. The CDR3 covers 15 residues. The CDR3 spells CASSPTPALTGTQYF. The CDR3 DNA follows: TGTGCCAGCAGCCCCACCCCGGCCCTAACGGGTACGCAGTATTTT.

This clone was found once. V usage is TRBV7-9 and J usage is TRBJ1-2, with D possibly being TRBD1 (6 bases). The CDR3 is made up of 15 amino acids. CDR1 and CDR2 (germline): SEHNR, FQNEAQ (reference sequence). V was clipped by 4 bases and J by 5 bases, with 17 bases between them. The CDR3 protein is CASSSRQAPGYGYTF. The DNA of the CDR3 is TGTGCCAGCAGCTCTAGACAGGCCCCGGGGTATGGCTACACCTTC.

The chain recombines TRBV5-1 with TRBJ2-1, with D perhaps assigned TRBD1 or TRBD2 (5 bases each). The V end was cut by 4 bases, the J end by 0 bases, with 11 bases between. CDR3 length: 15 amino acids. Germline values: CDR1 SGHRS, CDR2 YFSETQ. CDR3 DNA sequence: TGCGCCAGCAGCGAGGGACCTTACTCCTACAATGAGCAGTTCTTC. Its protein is CASSEGPYSYNEQFF.

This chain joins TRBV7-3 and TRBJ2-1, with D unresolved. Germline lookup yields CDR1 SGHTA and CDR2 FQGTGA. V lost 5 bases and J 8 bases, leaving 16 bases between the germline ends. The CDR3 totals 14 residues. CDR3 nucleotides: TGTGCCAGCAGCGCAACGGGCCGGCTAGATGAGCAGTTCTTC. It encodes CASSATGRLDEQFF.

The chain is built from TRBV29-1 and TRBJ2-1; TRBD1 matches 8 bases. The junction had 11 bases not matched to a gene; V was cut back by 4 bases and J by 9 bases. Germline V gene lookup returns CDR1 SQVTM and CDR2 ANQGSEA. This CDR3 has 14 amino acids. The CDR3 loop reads CSVARTGSGSEQFF. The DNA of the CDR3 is TGCAGCGTTGCCCGGACAGGGTCCGGGAGTGAGCAGTTCTTC.

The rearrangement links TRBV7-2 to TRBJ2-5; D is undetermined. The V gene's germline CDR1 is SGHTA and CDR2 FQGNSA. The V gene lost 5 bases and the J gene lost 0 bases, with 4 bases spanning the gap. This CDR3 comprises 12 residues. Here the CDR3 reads CASSINQETQYF. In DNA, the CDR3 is TGTGCCAGCAGCATAAACCAAGAGACCCAGTACTTC.

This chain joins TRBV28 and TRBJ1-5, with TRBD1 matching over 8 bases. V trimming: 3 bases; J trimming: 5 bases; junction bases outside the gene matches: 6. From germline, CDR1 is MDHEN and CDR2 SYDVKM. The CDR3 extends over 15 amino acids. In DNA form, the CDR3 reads TGTGCCAGCAGTTTTAGCAGGGGGCTAGATCAGCCCCAGCATTTT. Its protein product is CASSFSRGLDQPQHF.

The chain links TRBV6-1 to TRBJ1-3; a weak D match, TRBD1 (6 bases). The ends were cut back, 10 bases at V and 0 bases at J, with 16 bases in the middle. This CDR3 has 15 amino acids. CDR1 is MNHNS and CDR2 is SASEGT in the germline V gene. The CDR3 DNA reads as TGTGCCACCCGGGGGGGCACCATCTCTGGAAACACCATATATTTT. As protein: CATRGGTISGNTIYF.

The CDR3 is CASSFGRNNEQFF. The CDR3 DNA sequence: TGCGCCAGCAGCTTTGGTAGAAACAATGAGCAGTTCTTC. The gene calls are TRBV5-1 and TRBJ2-1, with no clear D. CDR1 is SGHRS, CDR2 YFSETQ, per germline. V shed 2 bases and J shed 5 bases, with 8 bases lying between them. The CDR3 spans 13 residues.

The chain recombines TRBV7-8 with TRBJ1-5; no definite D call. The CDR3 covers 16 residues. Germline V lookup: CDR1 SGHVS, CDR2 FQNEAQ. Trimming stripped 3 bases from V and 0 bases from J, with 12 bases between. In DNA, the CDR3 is TGTGCCAGCAGCTTGGAGTACAGCATTAGCAATCAGCCCCAGCATTTT. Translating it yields CASSLEYSISNQPQHF.

The DNA of the CDR3 is TGTGCCAGCAGTTCCCCCAGTACCGGTGAAGCTTTCTTT. Protein product: CASSSPSTGEAFF. This chain uses TRBV6-5 with TRBJ1-1, with unresolved D. The CDR3 totals 13 residues. Trimming removed 4 bases from V and 7 bases from J, with 13 bases in between. The V gene's germline CDR1 is MNHEY and CDR2 SVGAGI.

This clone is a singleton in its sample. In nucleotides, the CDR3 is TGTGCTAGTGGTTTAGAGTGGACTGCAGATACGCAGTATTTT. Amino acids: CASGLEWTADTQYF. The J gene is TRBJ2-3, the V gene TRBV12-5; TRBD2 might be the D (5 bases). The CDR3 runs 14 residues. The germline V gene has CDR1 LGHNT and CDR2 FRNRAP. The germline V and J ends were trimmed by 3 bases and 4 bases, with 11 bases remaining between them.

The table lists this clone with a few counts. The CDR3 sequence is CSVEMTGTDSYEQYF. Written as DNA, the CDR3 is TGCAGCGTTGAGATGACCGGGACGGACTCCTACGAGCAGTACTTC. The chain combines TRBV29-1 with TRBJ2-7; either TRBD1 or TRBD2 may fit D (5 bases each). V gave up 3 bases and J gave up 0 bases, with 15 bases separating them. Germline assignment: CDR1 SQVTM and CDR2 ANQGSEA. The CDR3 extends over 15 amino acids.

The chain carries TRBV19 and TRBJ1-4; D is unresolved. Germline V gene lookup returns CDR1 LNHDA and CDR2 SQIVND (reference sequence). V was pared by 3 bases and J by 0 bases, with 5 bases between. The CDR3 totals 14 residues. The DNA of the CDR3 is TGTGCCAGTAGTATTTCGACAACTAATGAAAAACTGTTTTTT. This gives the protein CASSISTTNEKLFF.

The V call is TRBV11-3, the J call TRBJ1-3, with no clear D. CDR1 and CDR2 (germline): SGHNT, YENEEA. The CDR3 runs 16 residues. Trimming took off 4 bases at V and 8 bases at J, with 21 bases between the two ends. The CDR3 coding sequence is TGTGCCAGCAGCTCTCGCTCGAGGGAGGTTGGGGACACCATATATTTT. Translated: CASSSRSREVGDTIYF.

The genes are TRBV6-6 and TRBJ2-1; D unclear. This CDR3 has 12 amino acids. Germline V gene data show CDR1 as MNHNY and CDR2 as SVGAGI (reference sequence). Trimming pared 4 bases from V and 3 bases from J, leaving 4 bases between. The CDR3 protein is CASSWDYNEQFF. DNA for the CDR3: TGTGCCAGCAGTTGGGACTACAATGAGCAGTTCTTC.

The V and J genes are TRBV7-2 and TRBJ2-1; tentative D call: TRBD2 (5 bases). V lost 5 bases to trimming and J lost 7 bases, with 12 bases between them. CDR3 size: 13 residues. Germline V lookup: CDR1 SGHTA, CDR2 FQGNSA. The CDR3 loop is CASSIGIYNEQFF. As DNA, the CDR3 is TGTGCCAGCAGCATCGGGATTTATAATGAGCAGTTCTTC.

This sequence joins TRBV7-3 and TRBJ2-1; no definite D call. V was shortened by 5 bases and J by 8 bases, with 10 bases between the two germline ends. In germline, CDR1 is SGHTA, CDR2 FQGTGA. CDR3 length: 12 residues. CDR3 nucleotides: TGTGCCAGCAGCAAAGGTGGCGATGAGCAGTTCTTC. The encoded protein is CASSKGGDEQFF.